These 19 T cell receptor beta chains share one sample of origin, sequenced in a study of T cell responses to AZD1222 COVID-19 vaccine. Clones were sequenced by immunoSEQ multiplex PCR, and TCRdb holds only the in-frame ones, with some missing. The repertoire includes approximately 99,000 clones, approximately 90% of them detected once, and about 9% sits in the top ten. This sample comprised peripheral blood, obtained 28 days after the second AZD1222 dose. Receptors were obtained from an adult who received the AZD1222 COVID-19 vaccine.

The chain combines TRBV28 with TRBJ1-2; D is possibly TRBD1 (5 bases). Trimming removed 5 bases from V and 7 bases from J, with 11 bases in between. Germline V CDR1 and CDR2: MDHEN, SYDVKM. The length of the CDR3 is 12 residues. The CDR3 DNA is TGTGCCAGCAGTCCCGGGGCTCCTGGCTACACCTTC. Its translation is CASSPGAPGYTF.

The chain combines TRBV7-9 with TRBJ2-2, with 9 positions matching TRBD1. The CDR3 has 16 residues. Germline assignment: CDR1 SEHNR and CDR2 FQNEAQ (reference sequence). V gave up 9 bases and J gave up 1 base; unmatched junction bases: 9. The CDR3 DNA reads as TGTGCCAGGAGCCAGGACAGGGGTTTGAACACCGGGGAGCTGTTTTTT. This translates into CARSQDRGLNTGELFF. Full variable domain (missing parts from reference TRBV7-9 and TRBJ2-2): DTGVSQNPRHKITKRGQNVTFRCDPISEHNRLYWYRQTLGQGPEFLTYFQNEAQLEKSRLLSDRFSAERPKGSFSTLEIQRTEQGDSAMYLCARSQDRGLNTGELFFGEGSRLTVL.

The chain links TRBV3-1 (or the pseudogene TRBV3-2) to TRBJ2-5; 9 positions match TRBD2. CDR1 is LGHDT and CDR2 is YNNKEL in the germline V gene (reference sequence). CDR3 length: 17 residues. The V gene end was trimmed by 0 bases and the J gene end by 6 bases; junction bases not matched to a gene: 11. The CDR3 loop is CASSQEGSSGSRQTQYF. Here the CDR3 DNA reads TGTGCCAGCAGCCAAGAGGGTAGTAGCGGGAGTCGACAGACCCAGTACTTC.

This chain links TRBV19 with TRBJ1-2; TRBD1 might be the D (5 bases). This CDR3 comprises 14 residues. Germline V gene data show CDR1 as LNHDA and CDR2 as SQIVND (reference sequence). Trimming stripped 5 bases from V and 4 bases from J, with 14 bases between. The CDR3 bases are TGTGCCAGTAGTGCCCGGGGGATCAGCTATGGCTACACCTTC. Encoded protein: CASSARGISYGYTF.

J is TRBJ1-5 and V is TRBV24-1; D is possibly TRBD1 (5 bases). CDR3 length: 16 residues. Trimming stripped 3 bases from V and 2 bases from J, with 13 bases between. Germline V gene sequence: CDR1 KGHDR, CDR2 SFDVKD. The chain's CDR3 is CATSDAGGVGNQPQHF. CDR3 nucleotide sequence: TGTGCCACCAGTGATGCCGGGGGGGTCGGCAATCAGCCCCAGCATTTT.

The chain links TRBV7-3 to TRBJ2-5, with 10 bases that match TRBD2. The CDR3 has 16 amino acids. The ends lost 5 bases at V and 3 bases at J; junction bases unmatched: 9. Germline assignment: CDR1 SGHTA and CDR2 FQGTGA. DNA for the CDR3: TGTGCCAGCAGCCCCCTAGCGGGAGCGGCGAAAGAGACCCAGTACTTC. It yields the protein CASSPLAGAAKETQYF.

This clone showed up just a few times. J is TRBJ2-5 and V is TRBV2; 10 bases align to TRBD2. V dropped 1 base and J dropped 5; count of bases not matched to a gene: 10. The CDR3 extends over 17 amino acids. Germline CDR1 is SNHLY and CDR2 is FYNNEI. The CDR3 region is CASSEEQGSSGSETQYF. The CDR3 nucleotides are TGTGCCAGCAGTGAAGAGCAGGGGTCTAGCGGGAGTGAGACCCAGTACTTC. Supplemented by reference TRBV2 and TRBJ2-5, the full variable domain reads EPEVTQTPSHQVTQMGQEVILRCVPISNHLYFYWYRQILGQKVEFLVSFYNNEISEKSEIFDDQFSVERPDGSNFTLKIRSTKLEDSAMYFCASSEEQGSSGSETQYFGPGTRLLVL.

This clone was counted only a few times. V usage is TRBV5-6 and J usage is TRBJ1-3, with D perhaps matching TRBD1 (5 bases). The CDR3 spans 14 residues. The ends were cut back, 4 bases at V and 0 bases at J, with 8 bases in the middle. Per the germline V gene, CDR1 is SGHDT and CDR2 is YYEEEE. CDR3 amino acids: CASSSRDSGNTIYF. The CDR3 region has the DNA TGTGCCAGCAGCAGCAGGGACTCTGGAAACACCATATATTTT. The entire variable domain, with the rest obtained from reference TRBV5-6 and TRBJ1-3, is as follows: DAGVTQSPTHLIKTRGQQVTLRCSPKSGHDTVSWYQQALGQGPQFIFQYYEEEERQRGNFPDRFSGHQFPNYSSELNVNALLLGDSALYLCASSSRDSGNTIYFGEGSWLTVV.

V is TRBV24-1 and J is TRBJ2-3; unclear D gene. CDR3 length: 13 amino acids. The germline V gene encodes CDR1 KGHDR and CDR2 SFDVKD. V was shortened by 4 bases and J by 0 bases, with 4 bases between the two germline ends. The CDR3 region has the DNA TGTGCCACCAGTGAGCCTAGCACAGATACGCAGTATTTT. As protein: CATSEPSTDTQYF.

This rearrangement joins TRBV7-9 to TRBJ2-7; D is perhaps TRBD1 or TRBD2 (5 bases each). The CDR3 has 14 amino acids. V lost 5 bases to trimming and J lost 1 base, with 12 bases between them. Germline loops: CDR1 SEHNR, CDR2 FQNEAQ (reference sequence). The CDR3 DNA reads TGTGCCAGCAGCCCTAGGGACGGTTCCTACGAGCAGTACTTC. Its translation: CASSPRDGSYEQYF.

The CDR3 DNA is TGTGCCAGCAGCTTCGGCCAGGGGGAGATTGGCTACACCTTC. Translated: CASSFGQGEIGYTF. V and J are TRBV11-2 and TRBJ1-2; 7 bases map to TRBD1. This CDR3 contains 14 residues. V lost 3 bases, J lost 7 bases, and 8 bases stayed unmatched. CDR1 and CDR2 (germline): SGHAT, FQNNGV.

V is TRBV30 and J is TRBJ2-2; D is perhaps TRBD1 (6 bases). CDR3 length equals 13 residues. Germline V lookup: CDR1 GTSNPN, CDR2 SVGIG (reference sequence). Trimming pared 7 bases from V and 5 bases from J, leaving 14 bases between. In DNA, the CDR3 is TGTGCCTTCGACAGGTTAAGGACCGGGGAGCTGTTTTTT. It encodes CAFDRLRTGELFF.

This clone was detected only once. The chain carries TRBV20-1 and TRBJ2-1; TRBD2 matches 11 bases. In germline, CDR1 is DFQATT, CDR2 SNEGSKA (reference sequence). CDR3 length: 15 residues. V was clipped by 3 bases and J by 0 bases; unmatched bases: 1. CDR3 region: CSASGLAGSYNEQFF. The CDR3 nucleotides are TGCAGTGCTAGTGGACTAGCGGGCTCCTACAATGAGCAGTTCTTC.

The CDR3 DNA sequence: TGTGCCAGCAGCTTAACCCGGGGTGCTGAAGCTTTCTTT. It translates to CASSLTRGAEAFF. The chain uses TRBV7-8 and TRBJ1-1; no firm D call. V dropped 2 bases and J dropped 6 bases, with 10 bases sitting between them. This CDR3 spans 13 amino acids. The germline V gene has CDR1 SGHVS and CDR2 FQNEAQ.

A few counts support this clone. The chain links TRBV2 to TRBJ1-1; no definite D call. The CDR3 sequence is 14 residues long. Germline CDR1 is SNHLY and CDR2 is FYNNEI. V shed 7 bases and J shed 5 bases, with 17 bases lying between them. The CDR3 region is CASKREGESTEAFF. CDR3 in DNA: TGTGCCAGCAAAAGGGAGGGAGAATCGACTGAAGCTTTCTTT. Filled out from reference TRBV2 and TRBJ1-1, the complete variable domain reads EPEVTQTPSHQVTQMGQEVILRCVPISNHLYFYWYRQILGQKVEFLVSFYNNEISEKSEIFDDQFSVERPDGSNFTLKIRSTKLEDSAMYFCASKREGESTEAFFGQGTRLTVV.

The chain employs TRBV7-9 and TRBJ2-7; 8 positions agree with TRBD1. The V segment lost 1 base and the J segment 2 bases; nucleotides outside the gene matches: 1. CDR1 and CDR2 (germline): SEHNR, FQNEAQ (reference sequence). The CDR3 runs to 14 residues. In nucleotides, the CDR3 is TGTGCCAGCAGCTTAGGGACAGGGCCCTACGAGCAGTACTTC. Amino acid sequence: CASSLGTGPYEQYF.

This chain connects TRBV5-1 to TRBJ2-7, with D possibly TRBD2 on 6 matching bases. There are 14 residues in the CDR3. V lost 1 base, J lost 2 bases, and 10 bases lay in between. The germline V gene encodes CDR1 SGHRS and CDR2 YFSETQ. The CDR3 protein is CASSLSGQAYEQYF. The CDR3 coding sequence is TGCGCCAGCAGCTTGAGCGGGCAGGCCTACGAGCAGTACTTC. Full variable domain (missing parts from reference TRBV5-1 and TRBJ2-7): KAGVTQTPRYLIKTRGQQVTLSCSPISGHRSVSWYQQTPGQGLQFLFEYFSETQRNKGNFPGRFSGRQFSNSRSEMNVSTLELGDSALYLCASSLSGQAYEQYFGPGTRLTVT.

The rearrangement uses TRBV5-1 and TRBJ2-5; no definite D call. The germline V and J ends were trimmed by 0 bases and 1 base, with 7 bases remaining between them. The CDR3 is 14 residues long. Germline V gene sequence: CDR1 SGHRS, CDR2 YFSETQ. The DNA for the CDR3 is TGCGCCAGCAGCTTGGCCGCACGCCAAGAGACCCAGTACTTC. This sequence encodes CASSLAARQETQYF.

V gene TRBV9 combines with J gene TRBJ1-4, with D possibly TRBD1 on 6 matching bases. This CDR3 contains 14 residues. The V gene's germline CDR1 is SGDLS and CDR2 YYNGEE. V lost 3 bases and J 2 bases, leaving 8 bases between the germline ends. CDR3 residues: CASSEQGTNEKLFF. CDR3 DNA sequence: TGTGCCAGCAGCGAACAGGGTACTAATGAAAAACTGTTTTTT. Looking up the rest from reference TRBV9 and TRBJ1-4 gives the full variable domain: DSGVTQTPKHLITATGQRVTLRCSPRSGDLSVYWYQQSLDQGLQFLIQYYNGEERAKGNILERFSAQQFPDLHSELNLSSLELGDSALYFCASSEQGTNEKLFFGSGTQLSVL.